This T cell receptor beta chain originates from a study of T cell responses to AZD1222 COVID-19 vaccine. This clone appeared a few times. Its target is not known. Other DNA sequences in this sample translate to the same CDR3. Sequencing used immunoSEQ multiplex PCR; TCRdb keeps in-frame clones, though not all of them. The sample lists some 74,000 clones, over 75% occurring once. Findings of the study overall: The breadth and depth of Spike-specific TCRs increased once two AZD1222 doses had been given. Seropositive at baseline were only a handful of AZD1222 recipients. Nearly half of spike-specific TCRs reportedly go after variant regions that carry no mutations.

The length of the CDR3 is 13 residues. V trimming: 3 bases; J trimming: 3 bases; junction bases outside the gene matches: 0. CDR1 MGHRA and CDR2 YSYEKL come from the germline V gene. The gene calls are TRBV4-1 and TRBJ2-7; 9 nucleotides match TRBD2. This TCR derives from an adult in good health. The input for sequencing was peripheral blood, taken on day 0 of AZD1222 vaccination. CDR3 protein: CASSQTSGYEQYF. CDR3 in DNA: TGCGCCAGCAGCCAGACTAGCGGCTACGAGCAGTACTTC.